A single sample gave rise to the 10 T cell receptor beta chains below, sequenced in a study of blood T cell repertoires in COVID-19. The protocol was immunoSEQ multiplex PCR, while the TCRdb copy is restricted to in-frame clones and leaves out a portion. Of roughly 400,000 clones in the sample, roughly 90% are singletons; the top ten hold approximately 2.1%. Sequenced input: PBMCs or T cells enriched from blood (not recorded which). Source of these receptors: a woman aged 40-49 years with acute COVID-19.

This clone occurred a few times. The gene calls are TRBV24-1 and TRBJ1-1, with 7 positions matching TRBD1. The CDR3 length is 15 residues. Germline V gene data show CDR1 as KGHDR and CDR2 as SFDVKD. Trimming at V came to 7 bases and at J to 4 bases, leaving 11 bases not matched to a gene. The CDR3 here is CATSRQGAGGTEAFF. The CDR3 DNA reads TGTGCCACCAGCCGACAGGGCGCGGGGGGCACTGAAGCTTTCTTT.

This clone came up many times. The V gene is TRBV10-3, the J gene TRBJ1-6; D is unresolved. In germline, CDR1 is ENHRY, CDR2 SYGVKD. V gave up 10 bases and J gave up 11 bases, with 18 bases separating them. The CDR3 has 13 residues. CDR3 nucleotides: TGTGCCAGCCAACAGAGCGGACGCGCACCCCTCCACTTT. It specifies CASQQSGRAPLHF.

The chain is built from TRBV30 and TRBJ1-1; D is unclear. Trimming removed 7 bases at V and 0 bases at J, with 12 bases between. This CDR3 spans 13 amino acids. Germline assignment: CDR1 GTSNPN and CDR2 SVGIG (reference sequence). The DNA of the CDR3 is TGTGCCTCCAAAGAGCGGATGAACACTGAAGCTTTCTTT. Translation gives CASKERMNTEAFF.

The gene calls are TRBV2 and TRBJ1-2; weak D call: TRBD1 (6 bases). This CDR3 contains 11 residues. Germline V lookup: CDR1 SNHLY, CDR2 FYNNEI. V was cut by 8 bases and J by 2 bases, with 6 bases left in between. The chain's CDR3 is CASGQNYGYTF. CDR3 DNA sequence: TGTGCCAGCGGACAGAACTATGGCTACACCTTC.

V is TRBV5-1 and J is TRBJ1-2; TRBD1 aligns across 9 bases. This CDR3 is built from 14 residues. Germline V gene sequence: CDR1 SGHRS, CDR2 YFSETQ. Trimming removed 4 bases from V and 8 bases from J; junction bases left unmatched: 9. The CDR3 DNA is TGCGCCAGCAGCGGCGGGGACAGGGTCTACGGCTACACCTTC. This translates into CASSGGDRVYGYTF.

The chain uses TRBV10-2 and TRBJ1-2; possible D gene TRBD1, 6 bases. V dropped 2 bases and J dropped 4 bases, with 11 bases sitting between them. The germline CDR1 and CDR2 sequences are WSHSY and SAAADI. This CDR3 is 14 amino acids long. The CDR3 sequence is CASSERIQGYGYTF. CDR3 DNA: TGCGCCAGCAGTGAGCGAATACAGGGCTATGGCTACACCTTC.

The genes are TRBV7-2 and TRBJ1-6; 10 bases fit TRBD1. The V segment lost 3 bases and the J segment 7 bases; nucleotides outside the gene matches: 3. The CDR3 is 15 residues long. Per germline, CDR1 SGHTA and CDR2 FQGNSA. The chain's CDR3 is CASSFGTGENSPLHF. In DNA, the CDR3 is TGTGCCAGCAGCTTCGGGACAGGGGAGAATTCACCCCTCCACTTT.

The CDR3 sequence is CASRQQGVSRNGETQYF. As DNA, the CDR3 is TGCGCCAGCAGGCAACAGGGAGTCTCCAGAAACGGGGAGACCCAGTACTTC. The rearrangement links TRBV5-1 to TRBJ2-5; the D gene is possibly TRBD1 (6 bases). Trimming cost V 5 bases and J 5 bases, with 25 bases left between them. This CDR3 contains 17 residues. CDR1 SGHRS and CDR2 YFSETQ come from the germline V gene.

The rearrangement joins TRBV5-1 to TRBJ2-2; D might be TRBD2 (6 bases). V was pared by 0 bases and J by 5 bases, with 17 bases between. CDR3 length: 17 residues. CDR1 is SGHRS, CDR2 YFSETQ, per germline. CDR3: CASSLGTQPGVTGELFF. Written as DNA, the CDR3 is TGCGCCAGCAGCTTGGGGACCCAACCGGGGGTTACCGGGGAGCTGTTTTTT.

Remarks on this clone: Other DNA sequences from this sample encode an identical CDR3 as well. The chain joins TRBV9 to TRBJ1-5; D gene unclear. CDR3 length: 13 amino acids. CDR1 SGDLS and CDR2 YYNGEE come from the germline V gene. V dropped 0 bases and J dropped 3 bases, with 4 bases sitting between them. CDR3 in DNA: TGTGCCAGCAGCGTAGACACCAATCAGCCCCAGCATTTT. This encodes CASSVDTNQPQHF.